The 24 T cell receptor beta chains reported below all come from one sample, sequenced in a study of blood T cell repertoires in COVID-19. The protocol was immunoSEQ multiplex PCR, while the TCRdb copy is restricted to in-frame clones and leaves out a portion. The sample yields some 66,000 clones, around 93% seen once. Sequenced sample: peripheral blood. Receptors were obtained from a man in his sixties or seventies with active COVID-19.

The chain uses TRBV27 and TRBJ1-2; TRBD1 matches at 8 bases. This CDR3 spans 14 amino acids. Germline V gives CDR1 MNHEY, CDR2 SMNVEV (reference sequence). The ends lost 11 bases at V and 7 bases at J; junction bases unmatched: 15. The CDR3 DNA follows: TGTGCCTCCCACGGGACGGGACAGGCTGCTGGCTACACCTTC. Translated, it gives CASHGTGQAAGYTF.

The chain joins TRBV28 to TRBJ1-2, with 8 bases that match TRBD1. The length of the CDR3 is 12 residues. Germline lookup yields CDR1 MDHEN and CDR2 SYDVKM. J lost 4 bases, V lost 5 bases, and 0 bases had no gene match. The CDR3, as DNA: TGTGCCAGCAGTACAGGGGGCTATGGCTACACCTTC. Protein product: CASSTGGYGYTF.

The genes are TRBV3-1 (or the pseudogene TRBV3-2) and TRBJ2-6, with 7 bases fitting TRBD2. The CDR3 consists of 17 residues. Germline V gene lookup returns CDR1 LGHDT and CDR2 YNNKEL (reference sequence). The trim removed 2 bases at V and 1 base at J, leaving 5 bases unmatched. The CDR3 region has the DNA TGTGCCAGCAGCCAAATCCCCGGGGGGTCTGGGGCCAACGTCCTGACTTTC. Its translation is CASSQIPGGSGANVLTF.

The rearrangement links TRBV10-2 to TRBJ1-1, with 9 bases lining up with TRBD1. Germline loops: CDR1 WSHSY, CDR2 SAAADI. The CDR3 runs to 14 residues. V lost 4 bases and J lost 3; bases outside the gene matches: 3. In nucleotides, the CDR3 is TGCGCCAGCAGTGTCGACAGGGGGTACACTGAAGCTTTCTTT. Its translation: CASSVDRGYTEAFF.

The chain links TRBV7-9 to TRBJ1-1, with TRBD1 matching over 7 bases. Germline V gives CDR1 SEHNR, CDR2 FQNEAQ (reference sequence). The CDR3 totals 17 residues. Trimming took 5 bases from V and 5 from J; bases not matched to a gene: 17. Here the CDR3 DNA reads TGTGCCAGCAGCACGACAGGGTCTCTCGTATCGGAAACTGAAGCTTTCTTT. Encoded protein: CASSTTGSLVSETEAFF.

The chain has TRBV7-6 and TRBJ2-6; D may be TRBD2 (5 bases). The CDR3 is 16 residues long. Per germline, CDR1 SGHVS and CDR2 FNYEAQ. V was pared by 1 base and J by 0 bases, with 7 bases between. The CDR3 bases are TGTGCCAGCAGCTTAGGTGGGAGCTCTGGGGCCAACGTCCTGACTTTC. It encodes CASSLGGSSGANVLTF.

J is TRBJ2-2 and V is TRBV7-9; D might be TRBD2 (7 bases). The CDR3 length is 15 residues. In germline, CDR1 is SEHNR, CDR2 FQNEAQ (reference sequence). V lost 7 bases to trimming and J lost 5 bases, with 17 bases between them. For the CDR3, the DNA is TGTGCCAGCACAACTAGCGACAGGCCGACCGGGGAGCTGTTTTTT. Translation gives CASTTSDRPTGELFF.

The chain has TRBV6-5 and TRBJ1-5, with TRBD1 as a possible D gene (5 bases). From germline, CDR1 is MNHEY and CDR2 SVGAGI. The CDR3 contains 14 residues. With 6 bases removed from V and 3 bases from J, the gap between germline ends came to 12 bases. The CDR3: CASRGPGNNQPQHF. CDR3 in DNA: TGTGCCAGCAGAGGTCCAGGGAACAATCAGCCCCAGCATTTT.

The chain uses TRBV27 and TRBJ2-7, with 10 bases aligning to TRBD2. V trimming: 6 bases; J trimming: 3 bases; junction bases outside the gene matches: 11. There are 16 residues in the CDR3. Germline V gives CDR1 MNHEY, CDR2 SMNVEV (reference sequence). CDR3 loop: CASSNSGTSVHYEQYV. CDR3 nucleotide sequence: TGTGCCAGCAGCAATAGTGGGACTAGCGTGCACTACGAGCAGTACGTC.

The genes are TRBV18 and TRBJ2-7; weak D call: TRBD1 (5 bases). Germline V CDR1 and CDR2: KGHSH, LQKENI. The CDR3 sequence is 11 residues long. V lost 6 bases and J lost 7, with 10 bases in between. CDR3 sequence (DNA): TGTGCCAGCTCCCAAAAGGGGGAGCAGTACTTC. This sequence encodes CASSQKGEQYF.

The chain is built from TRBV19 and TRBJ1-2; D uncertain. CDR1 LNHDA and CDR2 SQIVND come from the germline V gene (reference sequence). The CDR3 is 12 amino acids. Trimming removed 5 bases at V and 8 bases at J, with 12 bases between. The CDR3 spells CASSEGGGGYTF. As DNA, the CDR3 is TGTGCCAGTAGTGAAGGAGGTGGGGGCTACACCTTC.

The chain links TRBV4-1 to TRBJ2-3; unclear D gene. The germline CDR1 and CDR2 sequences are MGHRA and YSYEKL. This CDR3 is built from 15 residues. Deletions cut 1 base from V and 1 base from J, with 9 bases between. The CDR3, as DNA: TGCGCCAGCAGCCAAGTCGGCCAGGGCACAGATACGCAGTATTTT. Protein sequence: CASSQVGQGTDTQYF.

Written as DNA, the CDR3 is TGTGCCAGCAGCCTCGGAGGGAATAGAGATTCACCCCTCCACTTT. Translated, it gives CASSLGGNRDSPLHF. The V gene is TRBV21-1, the J gene TRBJ1-6. TRBV21-1 is a documented pseudogene. The CDR3 sequence is 15 residues long.

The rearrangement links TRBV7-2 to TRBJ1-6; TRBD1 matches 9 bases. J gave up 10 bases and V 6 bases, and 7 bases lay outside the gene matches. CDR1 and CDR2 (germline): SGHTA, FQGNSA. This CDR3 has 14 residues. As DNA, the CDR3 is TGTGCCAGCAGGCCGACAGGGGGGTTCTCACCCCTCCACTTT. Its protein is CASRPTGGFSPLHF.

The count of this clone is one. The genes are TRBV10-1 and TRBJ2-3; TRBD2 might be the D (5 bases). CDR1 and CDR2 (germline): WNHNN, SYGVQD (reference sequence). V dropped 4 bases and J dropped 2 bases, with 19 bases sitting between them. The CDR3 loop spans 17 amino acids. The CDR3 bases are TGCGCCAGCAGTGGAGGGATCAGTTCCCGGGACACAGATACGCAGTATTTT. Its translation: CASSGGISSRDTDTQYF.

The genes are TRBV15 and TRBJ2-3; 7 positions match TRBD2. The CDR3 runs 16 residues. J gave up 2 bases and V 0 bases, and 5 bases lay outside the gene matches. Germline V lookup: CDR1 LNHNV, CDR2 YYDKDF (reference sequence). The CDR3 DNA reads TGTGCCACCAGCAGAGAATTGCGGGGGAACACAGATACGCAGTATTTT. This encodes CATSRELRGNTDTQYF.

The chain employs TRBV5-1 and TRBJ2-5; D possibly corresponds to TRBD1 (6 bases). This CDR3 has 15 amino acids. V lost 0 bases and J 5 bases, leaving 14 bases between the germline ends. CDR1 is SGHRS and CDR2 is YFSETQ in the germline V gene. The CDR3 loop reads CASSLGVQGRETQYF. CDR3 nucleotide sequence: TGCGCCAGCAGCTTGGGAGTGCAGGGGCGGGAGACCCAGTACTTC.

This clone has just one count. The CDR3 spells CASRAGGANEQFF. The CDR3 nucleotides are TGTGCCAGCAGGGCCGGGGGGGCGAATGAGCAGTTCTTC. The J gene is TRBJ2-1, the V gene TRBV6-5, with TRBD2 matching over 8 bases. CDR3 length: 13 amino acids. Germline loops: CDR1 MNHEY, CDR2 SVGAGI. Losses at the gene ends were 6 bases for V and 7 bases for J; bases not matched to a gene: 5.

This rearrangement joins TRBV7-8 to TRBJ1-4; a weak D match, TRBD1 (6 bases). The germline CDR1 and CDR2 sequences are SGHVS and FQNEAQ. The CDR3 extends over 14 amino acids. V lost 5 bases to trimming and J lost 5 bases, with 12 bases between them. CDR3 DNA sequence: TGTGCCAGCAGCCTCAGGACAGTAAATGAAAAACTGTTTTTT. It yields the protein CASSLRTVNEKLFF.

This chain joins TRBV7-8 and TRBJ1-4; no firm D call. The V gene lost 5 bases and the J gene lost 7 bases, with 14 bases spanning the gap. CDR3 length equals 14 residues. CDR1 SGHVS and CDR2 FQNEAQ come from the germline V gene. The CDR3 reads CASSQSLSGEKLFF. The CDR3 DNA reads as TGTGCCAGCAGCCAGAGTCTAAGCGGTGAAAAACTGTTTTTT.

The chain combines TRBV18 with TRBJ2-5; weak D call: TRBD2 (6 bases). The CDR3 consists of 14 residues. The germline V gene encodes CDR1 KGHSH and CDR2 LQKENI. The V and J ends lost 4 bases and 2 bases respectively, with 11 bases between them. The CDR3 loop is CASSRTGGQETQYF. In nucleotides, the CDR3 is TGTGCCAGCTCACGGACTGGAGGGCAAGAGACCCAGTACTTC.

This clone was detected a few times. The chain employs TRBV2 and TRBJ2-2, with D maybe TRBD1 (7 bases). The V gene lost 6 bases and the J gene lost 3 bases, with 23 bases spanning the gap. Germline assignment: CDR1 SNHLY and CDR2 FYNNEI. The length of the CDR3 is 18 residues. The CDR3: CASSATYRQGGDTGELFF. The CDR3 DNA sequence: TGTGCCAGCAGCGCCACATACCGACAGGGAGGTGACACCGGGGAGCTGTTTTTT.

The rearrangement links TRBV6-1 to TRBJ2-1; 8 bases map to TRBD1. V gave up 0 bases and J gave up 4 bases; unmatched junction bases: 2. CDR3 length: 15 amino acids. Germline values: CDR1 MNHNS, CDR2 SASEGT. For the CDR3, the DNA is TGTGCCAGCAGTGAAGCCGGGACAGGTTACAATGAGCAGTTCTTC. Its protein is CASSEAGTGYNEQFF.

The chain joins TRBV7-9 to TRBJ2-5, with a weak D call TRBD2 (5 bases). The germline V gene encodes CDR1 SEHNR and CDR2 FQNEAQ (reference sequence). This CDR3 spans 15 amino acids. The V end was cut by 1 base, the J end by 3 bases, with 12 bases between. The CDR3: CASSLVRGTEETQYF. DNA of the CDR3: TGTGCCAGCAGCTTAGTTCGGGGTACCGAAGAGACCCAGTACTTC.